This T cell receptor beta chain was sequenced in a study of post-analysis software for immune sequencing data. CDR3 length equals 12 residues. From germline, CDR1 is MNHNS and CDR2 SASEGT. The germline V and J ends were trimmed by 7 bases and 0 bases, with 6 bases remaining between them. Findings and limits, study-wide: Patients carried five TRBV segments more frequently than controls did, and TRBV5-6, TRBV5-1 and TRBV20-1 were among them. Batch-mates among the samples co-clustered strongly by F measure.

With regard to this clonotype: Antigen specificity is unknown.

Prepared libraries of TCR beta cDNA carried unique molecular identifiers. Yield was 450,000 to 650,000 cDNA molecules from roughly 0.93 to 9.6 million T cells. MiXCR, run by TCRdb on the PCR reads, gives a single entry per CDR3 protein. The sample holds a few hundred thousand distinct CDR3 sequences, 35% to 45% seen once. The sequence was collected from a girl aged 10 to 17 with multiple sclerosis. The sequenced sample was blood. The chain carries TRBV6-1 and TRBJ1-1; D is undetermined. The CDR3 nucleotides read TGTGCCAGCAAATTCATGAACACTGAAGCTTTCTTT. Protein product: CASKFMNTEAFF.